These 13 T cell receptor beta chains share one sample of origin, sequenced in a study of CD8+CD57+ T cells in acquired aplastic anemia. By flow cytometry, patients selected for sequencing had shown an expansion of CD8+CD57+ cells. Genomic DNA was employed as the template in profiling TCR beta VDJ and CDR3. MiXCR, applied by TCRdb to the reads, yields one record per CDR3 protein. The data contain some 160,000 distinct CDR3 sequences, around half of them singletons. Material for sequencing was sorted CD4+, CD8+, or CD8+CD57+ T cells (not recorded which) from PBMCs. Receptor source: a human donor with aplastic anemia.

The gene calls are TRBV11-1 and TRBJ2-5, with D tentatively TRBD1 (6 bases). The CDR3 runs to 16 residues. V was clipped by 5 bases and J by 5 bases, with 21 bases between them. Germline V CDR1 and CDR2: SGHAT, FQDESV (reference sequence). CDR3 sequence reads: CASSGLDGQPAETQYF. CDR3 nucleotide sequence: TGTGCCAGCAGCGGACTTGACGGACAGCCAGCTGAGACCCAGTACTTC. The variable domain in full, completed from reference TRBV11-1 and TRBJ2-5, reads EAEVAQSPRYKITEKSQAVAFWCDPISGHATLYWYRQILGQGPELLVQFQDESVVDDSQLPKDRFSAERLKGVDSTLKIQPAELGDSAMYLCASSGLDGQPAETQYFGPGTRLLVL.

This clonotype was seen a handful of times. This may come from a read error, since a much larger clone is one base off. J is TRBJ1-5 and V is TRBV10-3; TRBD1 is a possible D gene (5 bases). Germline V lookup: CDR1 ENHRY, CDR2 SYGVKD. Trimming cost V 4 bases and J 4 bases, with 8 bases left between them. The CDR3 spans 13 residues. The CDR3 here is CAISGQQNQPQHF. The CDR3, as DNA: TGTGCCATCAGTGGACAGCAAAATCAGCCCCAGCATTTT.

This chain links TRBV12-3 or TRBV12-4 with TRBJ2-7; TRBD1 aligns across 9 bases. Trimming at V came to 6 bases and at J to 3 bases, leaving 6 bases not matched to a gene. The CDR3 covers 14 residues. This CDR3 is CASRRGQGVYEQYF. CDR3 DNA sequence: TGTGCCAGCAGACGGGGACAGGGAGTCTACGAGCAGTACTTC.

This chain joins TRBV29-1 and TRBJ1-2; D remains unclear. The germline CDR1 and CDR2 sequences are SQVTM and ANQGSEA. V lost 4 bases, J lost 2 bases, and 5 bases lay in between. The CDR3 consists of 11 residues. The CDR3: CSVGTNYGYTF. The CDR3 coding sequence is TGCAGCGTTGGGACGAACTATGGCTACACCTTC.

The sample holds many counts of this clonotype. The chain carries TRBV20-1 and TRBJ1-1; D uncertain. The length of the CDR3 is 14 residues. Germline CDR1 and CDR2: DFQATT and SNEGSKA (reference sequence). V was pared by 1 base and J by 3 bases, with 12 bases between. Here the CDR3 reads CSARVRGIYTEAFF. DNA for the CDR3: TGCAGTGCTAGAGTTCGGGGAATATACACTGAAGCTTTCTTT.

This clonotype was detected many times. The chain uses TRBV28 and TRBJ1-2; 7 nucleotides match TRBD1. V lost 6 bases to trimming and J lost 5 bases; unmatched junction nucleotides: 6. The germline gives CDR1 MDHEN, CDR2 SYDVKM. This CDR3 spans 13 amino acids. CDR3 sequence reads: CASSRSGGYGYTF. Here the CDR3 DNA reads TGTGCCAGCAGCCGCTCAGGGGGATATGGCTACACCTTC.

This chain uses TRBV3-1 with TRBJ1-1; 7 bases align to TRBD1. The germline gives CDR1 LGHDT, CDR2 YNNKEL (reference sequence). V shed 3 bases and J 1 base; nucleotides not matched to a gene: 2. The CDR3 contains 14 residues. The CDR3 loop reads CASSHGTANTEAFF. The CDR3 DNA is TGTGCCAGCAGCCATGGGACAGCGAACACTGAAGCTTTCTTT. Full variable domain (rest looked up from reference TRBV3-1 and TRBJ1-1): DTAVSQTPKYLVTQMGNDKSIKCEQNLGHDTMYWYKQDSKKFLKIMFSYNNKELIINETVPNRFSPKSPDKAHLNLHINSLELGDSAVYFCASSHGTANTEAFFGQGTRLTVV.

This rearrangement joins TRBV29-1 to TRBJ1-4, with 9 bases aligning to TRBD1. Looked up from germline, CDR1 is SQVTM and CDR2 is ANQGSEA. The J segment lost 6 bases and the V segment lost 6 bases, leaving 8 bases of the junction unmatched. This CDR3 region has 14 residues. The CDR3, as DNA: TGCAGCGTCCGACAGGGGGAAGCCTATGAAAAACTGTTTTTT. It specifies CSVRQGEAYEKLFF.

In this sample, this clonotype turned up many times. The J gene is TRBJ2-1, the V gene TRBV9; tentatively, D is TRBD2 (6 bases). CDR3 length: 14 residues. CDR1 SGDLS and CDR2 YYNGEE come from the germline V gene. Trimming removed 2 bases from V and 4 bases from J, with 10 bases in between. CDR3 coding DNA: TGTGCCAGCAGCGTCGGGAGCCGGTACAATGAGCAGTTCTTC. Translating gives CASSVGSRYNEQFF.

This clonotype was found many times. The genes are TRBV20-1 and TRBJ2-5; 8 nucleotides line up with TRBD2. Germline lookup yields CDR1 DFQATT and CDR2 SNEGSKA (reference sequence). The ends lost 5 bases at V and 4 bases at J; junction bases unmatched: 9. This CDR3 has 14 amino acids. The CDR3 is CSASREGPRETQYF. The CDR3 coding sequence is TGCAGTGCTTCACGGGAGGGCCCTCGAGAGACCCAGTACTTC.

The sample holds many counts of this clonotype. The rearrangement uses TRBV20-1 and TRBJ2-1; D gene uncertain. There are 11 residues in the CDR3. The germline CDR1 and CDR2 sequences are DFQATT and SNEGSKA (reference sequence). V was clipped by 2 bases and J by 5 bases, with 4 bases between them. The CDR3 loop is CSARSHNEQFF. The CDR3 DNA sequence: TGCAGTGCTAGAAGTCACAATGAGCAGTTCTTC.

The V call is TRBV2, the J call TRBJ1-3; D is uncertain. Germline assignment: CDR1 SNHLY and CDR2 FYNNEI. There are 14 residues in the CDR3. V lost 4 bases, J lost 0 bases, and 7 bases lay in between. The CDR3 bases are TGTGCCAGCAGTGGTTCGCGCTCTGGAAACACCATATATTTT. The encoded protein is CASSGSRSGNTIYF.

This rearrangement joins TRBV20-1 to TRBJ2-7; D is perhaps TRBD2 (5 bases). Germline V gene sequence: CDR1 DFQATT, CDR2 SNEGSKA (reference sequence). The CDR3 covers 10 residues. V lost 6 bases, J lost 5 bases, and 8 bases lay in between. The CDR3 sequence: CSASGDEQYV. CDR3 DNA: TGCAGTGCCAGCGGCGACGAGCAGTACGTC.